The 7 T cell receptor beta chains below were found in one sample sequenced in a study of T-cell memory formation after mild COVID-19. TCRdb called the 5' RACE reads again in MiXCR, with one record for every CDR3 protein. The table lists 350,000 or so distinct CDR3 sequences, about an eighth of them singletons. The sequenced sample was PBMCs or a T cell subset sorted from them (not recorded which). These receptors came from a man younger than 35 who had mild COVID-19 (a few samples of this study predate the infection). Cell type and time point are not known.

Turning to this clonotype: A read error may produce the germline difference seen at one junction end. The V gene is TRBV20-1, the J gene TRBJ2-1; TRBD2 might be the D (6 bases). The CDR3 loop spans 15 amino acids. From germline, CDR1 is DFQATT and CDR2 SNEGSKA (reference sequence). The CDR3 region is CSAREAGQSYNEQSF. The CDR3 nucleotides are TGCAGTGCTAGAGAAGCGGGCCAGTCCTACAATGAGCAGTCCTTC.

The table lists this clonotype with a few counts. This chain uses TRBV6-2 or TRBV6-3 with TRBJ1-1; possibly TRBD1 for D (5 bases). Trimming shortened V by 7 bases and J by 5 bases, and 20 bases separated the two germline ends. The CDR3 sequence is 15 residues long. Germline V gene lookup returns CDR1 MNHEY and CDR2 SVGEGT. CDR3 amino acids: CASKAGHSMGTEAFF. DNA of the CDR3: TGTGCCAGCAAGGCCGGACACTCAATGGGGACTGAAGCTTTCTTT.

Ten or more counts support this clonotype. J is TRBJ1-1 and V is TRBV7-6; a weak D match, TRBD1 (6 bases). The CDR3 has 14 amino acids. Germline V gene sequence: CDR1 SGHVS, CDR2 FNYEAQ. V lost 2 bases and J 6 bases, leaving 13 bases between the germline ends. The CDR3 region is CASSLSGGAAEAFF. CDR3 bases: TGTGCCAGCAGCTTATCGGGGGGGGCCGCTGAAGCTTTCTTT. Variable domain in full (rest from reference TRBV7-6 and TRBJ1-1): GAGVSQSPRYKVTKRGQDVALRCDPISGHVSLYWYRQALGQGPEFLTYFNYEAQQDKSGLPNDRFSAERPEGSISTLTIQRTEQRDSAMYRCASSLSGGAAEAFFGQGTRLTVV.

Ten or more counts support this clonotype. This chain's CDR3 is CATSDPGPQSYNEQFF. As DNA, the CDR3 is TGTGCCACCAGTGATCCGGGACCACAGTCCTACAATGAGCAGTTCTTC. This chain links TRBV24-1 with TRBJ2-1; D may match TRBD1 or TRBD2 (5 bases each). Trimming took off 3 bases at V and 1 base at J, with 12 bases between the two ends. Germline CDR1 is KGHDR and CDR2 is SFDVKD. CDR3 length: 16 residues.

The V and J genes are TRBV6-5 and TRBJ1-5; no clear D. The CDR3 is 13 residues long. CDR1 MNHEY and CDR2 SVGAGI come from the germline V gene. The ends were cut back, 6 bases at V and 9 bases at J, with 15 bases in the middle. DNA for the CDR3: TGTGCCAGCAGACGGGGTGTGGAGCGGCCCCAGCATTTT. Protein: CASRRGVERPQHF.

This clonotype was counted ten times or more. The CDR3 loop is CASSLRNSNTEAFF. The DNA of the CDR3 is TGTGCCAGCAGCCTACGAAACTCGAACACTGAAGCTTTCTTT. The V and J genes are TRBV7-2 and TRBJ1-1; no clear D gene. Looked up from germline, CDR1 is SGHTA and CDR2 is FQGNSA. Trimming removed 5 bases at V and 1 base at J, with 11 bases between. The CDR3 length is 14 residues.

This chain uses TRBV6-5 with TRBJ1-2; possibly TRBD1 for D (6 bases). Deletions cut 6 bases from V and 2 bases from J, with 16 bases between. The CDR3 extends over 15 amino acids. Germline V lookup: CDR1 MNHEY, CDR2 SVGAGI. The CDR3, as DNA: TGTGCCAGCAGGAAGGAATACAGGGCGAACTATGGCTACACCTTC. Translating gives CASRKEYRANYGYTF.